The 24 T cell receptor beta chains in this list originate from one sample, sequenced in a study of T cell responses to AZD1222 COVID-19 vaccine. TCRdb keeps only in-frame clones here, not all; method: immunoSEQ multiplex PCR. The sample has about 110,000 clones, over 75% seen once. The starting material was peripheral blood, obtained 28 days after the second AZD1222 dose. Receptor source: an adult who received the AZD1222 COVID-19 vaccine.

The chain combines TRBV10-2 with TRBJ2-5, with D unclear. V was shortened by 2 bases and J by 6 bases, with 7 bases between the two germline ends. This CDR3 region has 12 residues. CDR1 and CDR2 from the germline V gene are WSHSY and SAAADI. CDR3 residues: CASSETAKTQYF. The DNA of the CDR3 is TGCGCCAGCAGTGAGACGGCCAAGACCCAGTACTTC.

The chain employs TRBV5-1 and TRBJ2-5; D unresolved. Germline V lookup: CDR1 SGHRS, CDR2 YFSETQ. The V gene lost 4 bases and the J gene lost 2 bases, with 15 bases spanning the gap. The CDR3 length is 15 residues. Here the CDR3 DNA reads TGCGCCAGCAGCCCGACCGGGTCGGTTCAAGAGACCCAGTACTTC. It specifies CASSPTGSVQETQYF.

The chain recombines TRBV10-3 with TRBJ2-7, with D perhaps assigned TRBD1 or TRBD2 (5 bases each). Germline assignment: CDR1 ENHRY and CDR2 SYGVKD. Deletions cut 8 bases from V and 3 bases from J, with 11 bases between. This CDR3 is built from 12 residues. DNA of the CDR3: TGTGCCATCCGGGGACGGAACTACGAGCAGTACTTC. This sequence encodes CAIRGRNYEQYF.

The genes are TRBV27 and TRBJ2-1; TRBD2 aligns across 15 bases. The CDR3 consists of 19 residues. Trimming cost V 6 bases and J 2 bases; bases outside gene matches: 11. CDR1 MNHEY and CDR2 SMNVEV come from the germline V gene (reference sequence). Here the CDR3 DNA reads TGTGCCAGCAGATATATCTCGGGACTAGCGGGAGGCCCCTACAATGAGCAGTTCTTC. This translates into CASRYISGLAGGPYNEQFF.

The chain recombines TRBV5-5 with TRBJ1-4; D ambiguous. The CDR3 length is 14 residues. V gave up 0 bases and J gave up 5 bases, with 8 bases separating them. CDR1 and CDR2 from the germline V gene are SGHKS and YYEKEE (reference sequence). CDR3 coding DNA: TGTGCCAGCAGCTTGGGGATAATAAATGAAAAACTGTTTTTT. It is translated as CASSLGIINEKLFF.

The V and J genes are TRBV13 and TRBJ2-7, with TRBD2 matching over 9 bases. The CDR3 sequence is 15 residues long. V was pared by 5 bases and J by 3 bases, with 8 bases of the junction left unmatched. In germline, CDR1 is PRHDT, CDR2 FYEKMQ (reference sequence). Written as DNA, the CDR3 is TGTGCCAGCAGCCCCGAACTAGCGGGCTACTACGAGCAGTACTTC. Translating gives CASSPELAGYYEQYF.

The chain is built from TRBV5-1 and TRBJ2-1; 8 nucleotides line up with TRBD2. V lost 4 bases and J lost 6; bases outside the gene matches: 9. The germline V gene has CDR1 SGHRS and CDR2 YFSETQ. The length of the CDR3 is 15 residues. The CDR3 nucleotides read TGCGCCAGCAGCCTCTTCGGACTAGCCTTCAATGAGCAGTTCTTC. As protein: CASSLFGLAFNEQFF.

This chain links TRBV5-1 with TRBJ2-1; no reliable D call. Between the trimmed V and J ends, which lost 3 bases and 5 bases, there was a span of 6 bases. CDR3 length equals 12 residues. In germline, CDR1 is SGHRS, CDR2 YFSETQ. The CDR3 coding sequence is TGCGCCAGCAGCTCCGACAACAATGAGCAGTTCTTC. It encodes CASSSDNNEQFF.

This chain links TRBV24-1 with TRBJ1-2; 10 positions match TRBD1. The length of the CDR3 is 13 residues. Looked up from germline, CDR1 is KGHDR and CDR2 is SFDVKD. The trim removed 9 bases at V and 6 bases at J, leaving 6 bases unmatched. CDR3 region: CATSEGTGDGYTF. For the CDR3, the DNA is TGTGCCACCTCCGAGGGGACAGGGGATGGCTACACCTTC.

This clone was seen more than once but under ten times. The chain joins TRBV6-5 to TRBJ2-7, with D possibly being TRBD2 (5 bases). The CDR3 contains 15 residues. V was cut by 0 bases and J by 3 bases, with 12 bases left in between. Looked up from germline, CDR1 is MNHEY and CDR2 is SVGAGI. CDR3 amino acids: CASSYSFPSSYEQYF. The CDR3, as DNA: TGTGCCAGCAGTTACTCGTTTCCTAGCAGCTACGAGCAGTACTTC.

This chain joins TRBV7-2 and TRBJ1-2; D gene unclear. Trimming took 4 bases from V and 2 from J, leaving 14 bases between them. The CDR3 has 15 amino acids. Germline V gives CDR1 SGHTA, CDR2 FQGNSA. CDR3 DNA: TGTGCCAGCAGCTCTAATCGTGGGGTCAACTATGGCTACACCTTC. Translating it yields CASSSNRGVNYGYTF. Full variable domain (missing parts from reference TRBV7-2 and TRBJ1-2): GAGVSQSPSNKVTEKGKDVELRCDPISGHTALYWYRQSLGQGLEFLIYFQGNSAPDKSGLPSDRFSAERTGGSVSTLTIQRTQQEDSAVYLCASSSNRGVNYGYTFGSGTRLTVV.

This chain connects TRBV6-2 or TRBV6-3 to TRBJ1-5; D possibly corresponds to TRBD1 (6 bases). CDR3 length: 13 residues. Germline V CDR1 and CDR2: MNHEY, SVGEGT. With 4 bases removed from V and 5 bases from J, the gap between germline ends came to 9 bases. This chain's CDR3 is CASSWTDHQPQHF. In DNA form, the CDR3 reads TGTGCCAGCAGTTGGACAGACCATCAGCCCCAGCATTTT.

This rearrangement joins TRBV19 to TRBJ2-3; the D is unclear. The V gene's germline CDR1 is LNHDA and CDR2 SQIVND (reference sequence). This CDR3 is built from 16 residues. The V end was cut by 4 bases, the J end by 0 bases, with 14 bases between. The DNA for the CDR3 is TGTGCCAGTAGTACCTTGGGCGGTACTAGCACAGATACGCAGTATTTT. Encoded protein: CASSTLGGTSTDTQYF.

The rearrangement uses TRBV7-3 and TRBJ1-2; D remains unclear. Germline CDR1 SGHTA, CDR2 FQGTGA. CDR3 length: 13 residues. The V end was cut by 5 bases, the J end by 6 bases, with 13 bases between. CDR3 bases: TGTGCCAGCAGCGCTTCTCAAGGGAATGGCTACACCTTC. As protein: CASSASQGNGYTF.

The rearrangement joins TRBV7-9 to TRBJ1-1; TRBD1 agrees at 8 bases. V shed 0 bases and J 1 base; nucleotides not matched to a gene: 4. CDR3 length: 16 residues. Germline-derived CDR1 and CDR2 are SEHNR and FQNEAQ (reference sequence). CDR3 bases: TGTGCCAGCAGCTTAGCGGGGACAGGCCCGAACACTGAAGCTTTCTTT. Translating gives CASSLAGTGPNTEAFF.

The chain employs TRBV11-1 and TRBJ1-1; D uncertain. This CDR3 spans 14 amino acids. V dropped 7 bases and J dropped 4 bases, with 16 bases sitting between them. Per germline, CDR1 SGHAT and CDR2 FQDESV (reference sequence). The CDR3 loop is CASTNSEVGTEAFF. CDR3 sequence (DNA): TGTGCCAGCACCAATTCCGAGGTGGGCACTGAAGCTTTCTTT.

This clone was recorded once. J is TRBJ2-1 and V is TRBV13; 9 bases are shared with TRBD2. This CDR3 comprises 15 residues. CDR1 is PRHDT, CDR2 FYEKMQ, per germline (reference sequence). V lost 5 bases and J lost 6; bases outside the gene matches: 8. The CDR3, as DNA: TGTGCCAGCAGCGGTTTAGATAGCGGGAGCAATGAGCAGTTCTTC. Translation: CASSGLDSGSNEQFF.

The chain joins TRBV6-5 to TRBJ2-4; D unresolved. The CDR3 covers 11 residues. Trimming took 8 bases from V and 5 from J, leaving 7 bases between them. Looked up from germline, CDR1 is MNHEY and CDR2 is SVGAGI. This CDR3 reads CASEWENIQYF. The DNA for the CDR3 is TGTGCCAGCGAGTGGGAAAACATTCAGTACTTC.

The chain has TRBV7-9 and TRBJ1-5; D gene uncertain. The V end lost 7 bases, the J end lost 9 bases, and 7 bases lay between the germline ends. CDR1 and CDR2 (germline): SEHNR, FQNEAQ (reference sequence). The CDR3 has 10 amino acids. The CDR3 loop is CASTRRPQHF. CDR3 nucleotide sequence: TGTGCCAGCACCAGAAGGCCCCAGCATTTT.

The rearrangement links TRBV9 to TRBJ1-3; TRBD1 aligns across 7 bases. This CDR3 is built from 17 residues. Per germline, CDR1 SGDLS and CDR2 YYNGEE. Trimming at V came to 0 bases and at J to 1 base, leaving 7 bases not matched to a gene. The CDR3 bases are TGTGCCAGCAGCGTAGCAGGGACAGTACGTTCTGGAAACACCATATATTTT. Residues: CASSVAGTVRSGNTIYF.

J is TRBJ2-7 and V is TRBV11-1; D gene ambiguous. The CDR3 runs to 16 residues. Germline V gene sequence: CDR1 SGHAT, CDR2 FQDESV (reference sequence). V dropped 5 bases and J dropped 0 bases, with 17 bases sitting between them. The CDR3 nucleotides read TGTGCCAGCAGCCCCCTAGATCTGCTCCCCTCCTACGAGCAGTACTTC. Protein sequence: CASSPLDLLPSYEQYF.

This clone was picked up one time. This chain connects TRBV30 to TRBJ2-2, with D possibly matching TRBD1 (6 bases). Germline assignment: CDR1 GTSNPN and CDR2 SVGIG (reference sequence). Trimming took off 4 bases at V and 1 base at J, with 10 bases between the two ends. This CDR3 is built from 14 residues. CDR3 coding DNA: TGTGCCTGGAACTTCAGGGGGAACACCGGGGAGCTGTTTTTT. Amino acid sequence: CAWNFRGNTGELFF.

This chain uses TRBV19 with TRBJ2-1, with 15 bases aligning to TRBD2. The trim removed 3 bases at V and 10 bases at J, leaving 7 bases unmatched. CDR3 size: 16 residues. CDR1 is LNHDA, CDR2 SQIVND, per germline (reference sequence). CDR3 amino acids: CASSIGTSGGPREQFF. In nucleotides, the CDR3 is TGTGCCAGTAGTATCGGGACTAGCGGGGGGCCACGAGAGCAGTTCTTC.

CDR3 nucleotides: TGTGCCAGCAGCTTTTTCCCCCTGGGGAGCAATCAGCCCCAGCATTTT. It encodes CASSFFPLGSNQPQHF. This chain joins TRBV5-5 and TRBJ1-5; D not resolved. V shed 2 bases and J shed 1 base, with 13 bases lying between them. Germline V gene sequence: CDR1 SGHKS, CDR2 YYEKEE (reference sequence). This CDR3 is 16 amino acids long.